This TCR beta chain came from a study of shared clonotypes between healthy human individuals. The CDR3 contains 15 residues. CDR1 and CDR2 from the germline V gene are SGHNT and YYREEE (reference sequence). V was pared by 0 bases and J by 0 bases, with 8 bases between. Sequenced by immunoSEQ multiplex PCR; TCRdb stores in-frame clones only, minus some. The sample has 550,000 to 850,000 clones, roughly 72% seen once. This chain joins TRBV5-4 and TRBJ2-3, with D uncertain. The sequence derives from a woman aged 25-40 years in good health. What was sequenced was memory CD4+ T cells sorted from blood. The subset: CD45RA-negative fraction. The CDR3 is CASSLEVPSTDTQYF. Written as DNA, the CDR3 is TGTGCCAGCAGCTTGGAGGTTCCTAGCACAGATACGCAGTATTTT.